The clone carrying this T cell receptor beta chain was seen a few times. The target antigen is unknown. Indicated time point: patch test 2, 6 weeks after DPC sensitization. The treatment: therapeutic diphenylcyclopropenone sensitization with weekly scalp DPC. The donor pool consisted of alopecia patients aged 18 to 70 years, considered suitable for DPC. One entry per CDR3 protein results from TCRdb running MiXCR on the RACE reads. This table holds about 54,000 distinct CDR3 sequences, just under 10% found once. CDR3 size: 14 residues. Trimming removed 7 bases from V and 6 bases from J; junction bases left unmatched: 8. The sample comes from a study of human T cells and chemical hapten exposure. Study summary: The sensitizer, 2% DPC, was used on around 2 cm by around 2 cm of upper inner arm skin. Study-level points and caveats: Controls had significantly fewer large CDR3 similarity clusters than were formed by expanded TCRs.

J is TRBJ1-2 and V is TRBV12-3 or TRBV12-4, with TRBD1 matching over 10 bases. The receptor's source is a woman in her forties or fifties with alopecia areata. Some clones in this sample may be carry-over from other donors' samples. The sequences come from whole blood, collected in connection with sensitization to the hapten diphenylcyclopropenone (DPC). CDR3 nucleotide sequence: TGTGCCAGCACCAACGACAGGGGGCGCGATGGCTACACCTTC. It specifies CASTNDRGRDGYTF.